The 9 T cell receptor beta chains below were found in one sample sequenced in a study of T cells of healthy individuals. TCRdb re-called the 5' RACE reads through MiXCR, storing one row per CDR3 protein. Counted here are approximately 100,000 distinct CDR3 sequences, approximately 15% occurring once; the ten biggest clones make up approximately 6%. The origin of the receptors is a human donor in good health.

The chain employs TRBV7-9 and TRBJ1-1, with TRBD1 as a possible D gene (5 bases). Germline V gives CDR1 SEHNR, CDR2 FQNEAQ (reference sequence). Between the trimmed V and J ends, which lost 5 bases and 3 bases, there was a span of 13 bases. This CDR3 spans 14 amino acids. CDR3 coding DNA: TGTGCCAGCAGCCTGCCCGGGGGGGACACTGAAGCTTTCTTT. It is translated as CASSLPGGDTEAFF.

This clonotype was picked up many times. The gene calls are TRBV5-1 and TRBJ2-3; 9 nucleotides match TRBD2. The V and J ends lost 5 bases and 0 bases, in that order; junction bases with no gene match: 4. Germline V gene data show CDR1 as SGHRS and CDR2 as YFSETQ. This CDR3 comprises 15 residues. The CDR3 sequence is CASRRAGGSTDTQYF. The CDR3 DNA follows: TGCGCCAGCAGACGAGCGGGAGGCAGCACAGATACGCAGTATTTT.

The chain combines TRBV20-1 with TRBJ2-7; D is unresolved. Trimming shortened V by 5 bases and J by 4 bases, and 9 bases separated the two germline ends. This CDR3 is built from 11 residues. Germline CDR1 is DFQATT and CDR2 is SNEGSKA (reference sequence). In nucleotides, the CDR3 is TGCAGTGCTGAGGCACTGTACGAGCAGTACTTC. Protein sequence: CSAEALYEQYF.

This clonotype was seen a handful of times. V gene TRBV15 combines with J gene TRBJ1-1, with D possibly being TRBD1 (5 bases). The CDR3 contains 12 residues. Trimming pared 3 bases from V and 7 bases from J, leaving 9 bases between. Germline loops: CDR1 LNHNV, CDR2 YYDKDF (reference sequence). CDR3 bases: TGTGCCACCAGCAGCCGGGACTATGAAGCTTTCTTT. Protein product: CATSSRDYEAFF.

The gene calls are TRBV20-1 and TRBJ1-5; D gene ambiguous. Per germline, CDR1 DFQATT and CDR2 SNEGSKA (reference sequence). The CDR3 is 12 amino acids. V shed 0 bases and J shed 4 bases, with 4 bases lying between them. CDR3 residues: CSARDRNQPQHF. In nucleotides, the CDR3 is TGCAGTGCTAGAGATCGGAATCAGCCCCAGCATTTT.

This clonotype was seen a few times. This chain links TRBV10-3 with TRBJ2-3, with D possibly TRBD2 on 6 matching bases. Germline V lookup: CDR1 ENHRY, CDR2 SYGVKD. The CDR3 runs 16 residues. The germline V and J ends were trimmed by 0 bases and 1 base, with 11 bases remaining between them. The CDR3 loop reads CAISESGGGGTDTQYF. In DNA form, the CDR3 reads TGTGCCATCAGTGAGTCTGGGGGAGGAGGCACAGATACGCAGTATTTT.

This clonotype was picked up many times. J is TRBJ2-7 and V is TRBV20-1, with D maybe TRBD1 (6 bases). CDR3 length: 13 amino acids. Trimming removed 6 bases from V and 2 bases from J, with 14 bases in between. Per the germline V gene, CDR1 is DFQATT and CDR2 is SNEGSKA (reference sequence). The CDR3 DNA is TGCAGTGCAACAGGGAGAGGGACCTACGAGCAGTACTTC. Translating it yields CSATGRGTYEQYF.

V and J are TRBV5-6 and TRBJ2-5; 7 bases agree with TRBD2. The CDR3 sequence is 16 residues long. J gave up 0 bases and V 1 base, and 6 bases lay outside the gene matches. The V gene's germline CDR1 is SGHDT and CDR2 YYEEEE. The CDR3 sequence: CASSLRPSGYQETQYF. CDR3 coding DNA: TGTGCCAGCAGCTTGCGGCCTAGCGGTTACCAAGAGACCCAGTACTTC. The complete variable domain, with remaining parts taken from reference TRBV5-6 and TRBJ2-5, reads DAGVTQSPTHLIKTRGQQVTLRCSPKSGHDTVSWYQQALGQGPQFIFQYYEEEERQRGNFPDRFSGHQFPNYSSELNVNALLLGDSALYLCASSLRPSGYQETQYFGPGTRLLVL.

This clonotype was picked up many times. This chain uses TRBV5-1 with TRBJ2-2; D remains ambiguous. Germline V gene data show CDR1 as SGHRS and CDR2 as YFSETQ. With 2 bases removed from V and 0 bases from J, the gap between germline ends came to 8 bases. This CDR3 has 15 amino acids. The CDR3 spells CASSFREANTGELFF. CDR3 DNA: TGCGCCAGCAGCTTTCGAGAAGCGAACACCGGGGAGCTGTTTTTT.